Sequencing of this T cell receptor beta chain was carried out in a study of blood T cells in healthy people across ages. Study-wide results and caveats: It was not possible, with unsorted PBMCs, to conclusively compare naive and antigen-experienced cells.

For this clonotype: The antigen remains undetermined. A single base separates this from a much larger clone, so it may be a read error.

Looked up from germline, CDR1 is SQVTM and CDR2 is ANQGSEA. The CDR3 length is 12 residues. The V gene end was trimmed by 5 bases and the J gene end by 0 bases; junction bases not matched to a gene: 1. It was with a sample-barcoded 5' primer and a J-beta primer mix that a second PCR of roughly 7 to 12 cycles was run. TCRdb re-analysed the 5' RACE reads in MiXCR, keeping a single row per CDR3 protein. The sample yields 1.5 million to 2 million distinct CDR3 sequences, about two fifths seen once. Sequencing was carried out using blood. The chain employs TRBV29-1 and TRBJ2-7, with TRBD1 matching 7 bases. The receptor's source is a human donor in good health. CDR3 bases: TGCAGCGTTTGGGACAGCTCCTACGAGCAGTACTTC. Translating it yields CSVWDSSYEQYF.